Shown below are 3 T cell receptor beta chains from a single sample sequenced in a study of IL-17A CD8 T cells in psoriatic arthritis synovium. TCRdb's table, derived via immunoSEQ multiplex PCR, lists solely in-frame clones and lacks some. This sample has a few thousand clones; around 72% occur once, and the top ten carry about 11%. After roughly 1.5 hours of PMA and ionomycin stimulation, cells were labeled by IL-17A and IFNgamma secretion assays. Actively inflamed joints of psoriatic arthritis patients supplied the aspirated synovial fluid. Sequencing used IFN-gamma+ CD8+ T cells from synovial fluid. Subset denoted: IL-17A-IFNgamma+ memory CD8+ (Tc1) cells. The receptors come from a human donor with psoriatic arthritis.

This clone was detected once. The rearrangement uses TRBV6-1 and TRBJ2-3; 8 nucleotides agree with TRBD2. Losses at the gene ends were 8 bases for V and 3 bases for J; bases not matched to a gene: 4. Germline-derived CDR1 and CDR2 are MNHNS and SASEGT. CDR3 length: 13 residues. The chain's CDR3 is CASWGGRTDTQYF. The DNA for the CDR3 is TGTGCCAGCTGGGGCGGGAGGACAGATACGCAGTATTTT.

V is TRBV9 and J is TRBJ2-2, with 9 bases fitting TRBD1. J was trimmed by 7 bases and V by 3 bases; bases with no gene match: 7. Germline values: CDR1 SGDLS, CDR2 YYNGEE. The CDR3 runs 15 residues. Here the CDR3 reads CASSATQGASGELFF. In DNA form, the CDR3 reads TGTGCCAGCAGCGCAACACAGGGGGCGAGCGGGGAGCTGTTTTTT.

The chain is built from TRBV14 and TRBJ2-7, with D maybe TRBD2 (6 bases). The CDR3 loop spans 12 amino acids. Trimming took 5 bases from V and 3 from J, leaving 8 bases between them. CDR1 is SGHDN and CDR2 is FVKESK in the germline V gene. The CDR3 region is CASSGLNYEQYF. DNA for the CDR3: TGTGCCAGCAGCGGACTAAACTACGAGCAGTACTTC.